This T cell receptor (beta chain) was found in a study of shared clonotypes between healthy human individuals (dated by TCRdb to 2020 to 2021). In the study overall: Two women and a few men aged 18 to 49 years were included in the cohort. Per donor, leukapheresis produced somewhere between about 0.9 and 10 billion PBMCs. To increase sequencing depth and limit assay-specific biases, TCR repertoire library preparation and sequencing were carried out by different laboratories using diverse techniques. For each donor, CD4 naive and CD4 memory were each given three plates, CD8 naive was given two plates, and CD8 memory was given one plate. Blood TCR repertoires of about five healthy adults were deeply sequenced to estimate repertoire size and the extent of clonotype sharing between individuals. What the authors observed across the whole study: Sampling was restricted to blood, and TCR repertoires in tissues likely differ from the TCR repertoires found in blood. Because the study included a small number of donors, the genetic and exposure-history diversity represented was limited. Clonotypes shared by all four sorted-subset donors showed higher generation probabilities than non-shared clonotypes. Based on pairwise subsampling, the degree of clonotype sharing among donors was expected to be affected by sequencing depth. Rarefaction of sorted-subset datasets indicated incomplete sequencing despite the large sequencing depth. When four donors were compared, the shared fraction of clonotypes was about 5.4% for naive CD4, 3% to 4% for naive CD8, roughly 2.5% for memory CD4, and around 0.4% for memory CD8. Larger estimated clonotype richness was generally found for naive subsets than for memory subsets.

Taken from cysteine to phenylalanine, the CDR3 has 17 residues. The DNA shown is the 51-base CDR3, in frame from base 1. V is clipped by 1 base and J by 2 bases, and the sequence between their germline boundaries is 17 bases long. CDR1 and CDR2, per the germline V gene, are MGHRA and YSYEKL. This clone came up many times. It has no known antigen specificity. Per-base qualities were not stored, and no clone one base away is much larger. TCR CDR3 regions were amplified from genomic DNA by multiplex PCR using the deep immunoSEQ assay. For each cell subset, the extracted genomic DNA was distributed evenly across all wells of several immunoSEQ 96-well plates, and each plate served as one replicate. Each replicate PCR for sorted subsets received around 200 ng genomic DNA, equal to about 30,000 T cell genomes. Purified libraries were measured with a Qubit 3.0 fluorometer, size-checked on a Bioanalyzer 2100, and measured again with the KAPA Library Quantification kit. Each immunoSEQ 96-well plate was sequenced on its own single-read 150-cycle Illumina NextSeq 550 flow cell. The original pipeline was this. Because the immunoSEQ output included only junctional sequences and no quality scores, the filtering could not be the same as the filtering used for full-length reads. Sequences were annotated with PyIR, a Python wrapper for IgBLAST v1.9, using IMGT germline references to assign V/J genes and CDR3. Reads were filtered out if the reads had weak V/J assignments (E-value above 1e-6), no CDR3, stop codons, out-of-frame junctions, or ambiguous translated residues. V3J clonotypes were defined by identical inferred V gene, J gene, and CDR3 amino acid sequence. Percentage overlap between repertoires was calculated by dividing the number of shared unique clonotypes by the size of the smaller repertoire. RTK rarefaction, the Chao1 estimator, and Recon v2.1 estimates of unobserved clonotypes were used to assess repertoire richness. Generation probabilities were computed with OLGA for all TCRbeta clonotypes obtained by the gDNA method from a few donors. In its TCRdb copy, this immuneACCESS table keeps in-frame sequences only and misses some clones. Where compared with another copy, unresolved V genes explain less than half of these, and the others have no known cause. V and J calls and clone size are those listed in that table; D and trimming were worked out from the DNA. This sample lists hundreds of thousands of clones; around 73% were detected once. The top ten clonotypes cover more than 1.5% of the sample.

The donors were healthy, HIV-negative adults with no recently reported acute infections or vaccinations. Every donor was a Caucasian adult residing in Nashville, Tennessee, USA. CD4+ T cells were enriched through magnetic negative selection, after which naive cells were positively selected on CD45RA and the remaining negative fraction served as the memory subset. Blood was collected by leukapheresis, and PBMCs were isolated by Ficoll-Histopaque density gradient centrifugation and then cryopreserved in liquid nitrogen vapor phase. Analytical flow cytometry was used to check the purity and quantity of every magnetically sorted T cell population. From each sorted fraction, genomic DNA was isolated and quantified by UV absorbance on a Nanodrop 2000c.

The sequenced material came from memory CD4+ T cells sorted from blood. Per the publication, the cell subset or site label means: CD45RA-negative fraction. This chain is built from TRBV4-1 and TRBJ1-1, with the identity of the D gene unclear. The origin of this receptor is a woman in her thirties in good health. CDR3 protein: CASSQVFNQQSNTEAFF. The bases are TGCGCCAGCAGCCAAGTGTTCAACCAACAATCAAACACTGAAGCTTTCTTT.